A single sample is the source of the 14 T cell receptor beta chains below, sequenced in a study of T cell responses to AZD1222 COVID-19 vaccine. This table comes from immunoSEQ multiplex PCR, and its TCRdb copy is limited to in-frame clones, with some not included. Found here are about 150,000 clones, 75% to 95% of them singletons; the top ten hold 2.8%. Sequenced here: peripheral blood, sampled on day 0 of MenACWY control vaccination. The receptors here all came from an adult in good health.

In DNA, the CDR3 is TGTGCCAGCAGCTTCGGGACAGGGGGTAATCAGCCCCAGCATTTT. It codes for CASSFGTGGNQPQHF. V usage is TRBV7-2 and J usage is TRBJ1-5, with TRBD1 identical over 11 bases. V gave up 3 bases and J gave up 4 bases; unmatched junction bases: 2. The CDR3 length is 15 residues. Looked up from germline, CDR1 is SGHTA and CDR2 is FQGNSA. Together with reference TRBV7-2 and TRBJ1-5, the CDR3 gives the full variable domain: GAGVSQSPSNKVTEKGKDVELRCDPISGHTALYWYRQSLGQGLEFLIYFQGNSAPDKSGLPSDRFSAERTGGSVSTLTIQRTQQEDSAVYLCASSFGTGGNQPQHFGDGTRLSIL.

The V call is TRBV9, the J call TRBJ1-6; 9 nucleotides align to TRBD1. The CDR3 is 15 amino acids. The germline gives CDR1 SGDLS, CDR2 YYNGEE. Trimming took 3 bases from V and 4 from J; bases not matched to a gene: 2. The CDR3 nucleotides are TGTGCCAGCAGCGCAGGACAGGGGTATAATTCACCCCTCCACTTT. Amino acids: CASSAGQGYNSPLHF.

This clone has only one observation. The chain recombines TRBV19 with TRBJ2-5; TRBD2 matches at 12 bases. Germline V gene data show CDR1 as LNHDA and CDR2 as SQIVND (reference sequence). CDR3 length equals 15 residues. J gave up 4 bases and V 6 bases, and 6 bases lay outside the gene matches. In DNA, the CDR3 is TGTGCCAGTAGCCTCCGACTAGCGGGAGCAGAGACCCAGTACTTC. This encodes CASSLRLAGAETQYF.

The chain combines TRBV27 with TRBJ2-2, with 11 bases fitting TRBD1. Germline V gene sequence: CDR1 MNHEY, CDR2 SMNVEV (reference sequence). The CDR3 totals 15 residues. V lost 6 bases to trimming and J lost 9 bases; unmatched junction nucleotides: 9. The CDR3, as DNA: TGTGCCAGCAGCGTCCCCGGGACAGGGGGTAGGGAGCTGTTTTTT. Protein sequence: CASSVPGTGGRELFF.

The chain combines TRBV5-1 with TRBJ1-2; no firm D call. The germline V and J ends were trimmed by 4 bases and 0 bases, with 16 bases remaining between them. The V gene's germline CDR1 is SGHRS and CDR2 YFSETQ. The CDR3 is made up of 16 amino acids. CDR3 in DNA: TGCGCCAGCAGCACCGACGTCCTGTTAGCTAACTATGGCTACACCTTC. Translating it yields CASSTDVLLANYGYTF.

The genes are TRBV28 and TRBJ1-2, with D hard to call. Germline V gene sequence: CDR1 MDHEN, CDR2 SYDVKM. The CDR3 length is 12 residues. V was clipped by 3 bases and J by 10 bases, with 12 bases between them. CDR3 sequence (DNA): TGTGCCAGCAGTTTCGCGGGGTTTGACTACACCTTC. Translated, it gives CASSFAGFDYTF.

The chain recombines TRBV19 with TRBJ2-7; D remains ambiguous. Trimming took 6 bases from V and 4 from J, leaving 16 bases between them. CDR3 size: 14 residues. CDR1 is LNHDA, CDR2 SQIVND, per germline (reference sequence). For the CDR3, the DNA is TGTGCCAGTAGGTCGAGTGCCCTGAATTACGAGCAGTACTTC. Protein product: CASRSSALNYEQYF.

The V call is TRBV28, the J call TRBJ1-1; the D is unclear. The V gene lost 0 bases and the J gene lost 0 bases, with 2 bases spanning the gap. Germline V gives CDR1 MDHEN, CDR2 SYDVKM. The CDR3 sequence is 13 residues long. DNA for the CDR3: TGTGCCAGCAGTTTATGGATGAACACTGAAGCTTTCTTT. Encoded protein: CASSLWMNTEAFF.

This chain uses TRBV9 with TRBJ2-2; possibly TRBD1 or TRBD2 for D (6 bases each). Trimming took 0 bases from V and 6 from J, leaving 9 bases between them. Germline CDR1 and CDR2: SGDLS and YYNGEE. The CDR3 runs 14 residues. The CDR3 loop reads CASSVGRGPGELFF. CDR3 nucleotide sequence: TGTGCCAGCAGCGTAGGTCGGGGGCCCGGGGAGCTGTTTTTT.

V usage is TRBV7-2 and J usage is TRBJ1-4; the D gene is possibly TRBD1 (5 bases). V was cut by 2 bases and J by 4 bases, with 11 bases left in between. This CDR3 contains 15 residues. Germline V CDR1 and CDR2: SGHTA, FQGNSA. CDR3 in DNA: TGTGCCAGCAGCTTACAGGGATCGCATAATGAAAAACTGTTTTTT. Translating gives CASSLQGSHNEKLFF.

The chain is built from TRBV18 and TRBJ1-5; a weak D match, TRBD1 (5 bases). The CDR3 covers 15 residues. Trimming pared 0 bases from V and 0 bases from J, leaving 6 bases between. CDR1 is KGHSH, CDR2 LQKENI, per germline. The CDR3 reads CASSPPGGSNQPQHF. DNA for the CDR3: TGTGCCAGCTCACCACCGGGGGGTAGCAATCAGCCCCAGCATTTT.

J is TRBJ1-6 and V is TRBV30; 8 bases are a match to TRBD1. With 1 base clipped from V and 8 bases from J, the junction kept 10 bases outside the gene matches. The CDR3 length is 16 residues. CDR1 and CDR2 from the germline V gene are GTSNPN and SVGIG (reference sequence). The CDR3 is CAWSGLDRGWDSPLHF. CDR3 bases: TGTGCCTGGAGTGGACTAGACAGGGGATGGGATTCACCCCTCCACTTT. Looking up the rest from reference TRBV30 and TRBJ1-6 gives the full variable domain: SQTIHQWPATLVQPVGSPLSLECTVEGTSNPNLYWYRQAAGRGLQLLFYSVGIGQISSEVPQNLSASRPQDRQFILSSKKLLLSDSGFYLCAWSGLDRGWDSPLHFGNGTRLTVT.

The V and J genes are TRBV27 and TRBJ2-3; tentative D call: TRBD1 (5 bases). Germline V CDR1 and CDR2: MNHEY, SMNVEV (reference sequence). Deletions cut 3 bases from V and 2 bases from J, with 12 bases between. The CDR3 runs to 15 residues. The CDR3 loop is CASSLLQEITDTQYF. The DNA of the CDR3 is TGTGCCAGCAGTTTGTTACAGGAAATCACAGATACGCAGTATTTT.

Worth noting for this clone: One end of the junction fails to match germline, which may point to a read error. V and J are TRBV12-3 or TRBV12-4 and TRBJ2-1, with 7 bases lining up with TRBD1. The CDR3 loop spans 12 amino acids. The CDR3 coding sequence is TGTGCCAGCAGTTCATACAGGGGTAGTCTGATCTTC. Translated: CASSSYRGSLIF.